This TCR beta chain was recovered during a study of T-cell memory formation after mild COVID-19. Study context: TCR clusters showed largely donor specificity. The study, taken as a whole, reports: CD4/CD8 balance characterized clones contracting day 15 to 85, and CD4+ skew characterized later expanders. Detection of some responders pre-infection suggested pre-existing cross-reactive memory T cells participated. Mainly in CM and EM were contracting CD4+ clones; CD8+ were in EMRA.

This clonotype was counted between two and nine times. Its target is unknown. One entry per CDR3 protein, called by TCRdb with MiXCR from the 5' RACE reads. The sample has under 550,000 distinct CDR3 sequences, more than 15% seen once. V was pared by 10 bases and J by 2 bases, with 11 bases between. The CDR3 covers 12 residues. Germline V gene lookup returns CDR1 SNHLY and CDR2 FYNNEI. This clonotype was obtained from a man aged 18 to 29 who had mild COVID-19 (a few samples of this study predate the infection). Cell type and time point are not known. Sequencing input: PBMCs or a T cell subset sorted from them (not recorded which). The chain employs TRBV2 and TRBJ2-5; possible D gene TRBD1, 5 bases. The CDR3 region has the DNA TGTGCCATACAGGATCTACAAGAGACCCAGTACTTC. It is translated as CAIQDLQETQYF.